This T cell receptor (beta chain) came from a study of control samples from healthy donors and cancer patients (dated by TCRdb to the early 2020s). A remark on this clone: Its antigen remains unidentified. Base qualities were left out, and no much larger clone turns up one base away.

From the cysteine up to the phenylalanine, the CDR3 has a length of 15 residues. Here the CDR3 DNA is all that survives: 45 bases in frame from base 1. The germline V gene (reference sequence) specifies LGHDT as CDR1 and YNNKEL as CDR2. The V end gives up 4 bases and the J end 7 bases, leaving 10 bases in the junction not matched to a gene. Library generation was performed with the immunoSEQ multiplex PCR assay. The source is immuneACCESS, and TCRdb retained only in-frame sequences with V and J called. Part of the clones is not carried over; for the studies checked, unresolved V genes explain less than half of this, and the remainder is unexplained. The sample table contains 100,000 to 150,000 clones; only one count was recorded for 92% of them. In total, the top ten clones hold less than 2.5% of the sample.

The chain is encoded by TRBV3-1 (or the pseudogene TRBV3-2) joined to TRBJ1-5; 7 bases in between match TRBD1. Specimen: blood. The TCR sequence derives from a woman in her 50s in good health. The CDR3 reads as follows: CASSLAGGKGQPQHF. The DNA is TGTGCCAGCAGCCTCGCAGGGGGAAAGGGCCAGCCCCAGCATTTT.